What follows are 25 T cell receptor beta chains derived from one specimen sequenced in a study of identical twins. Via MiXCR, TCRdb re-called the 5' RACE reads, giving one row per CDR3 protein. Counted here are fewer than 900,000 distinct CDR3 sequences, around a sixth occurring once; the ten biggest clones make up under 15%. These same records also appear under a second study, on T cells expressing NK-cell markers.

Sample: PBMCs. These receptors came from a woman under 30 in good health.

CDR3 loop: CASRASGGRHTQYF. In nucleotides, the CDR3 is TGTGCCAGCAGAGCTAGCGGGGGGCGGCATACGCAGTATTTT. This chain joins TRBV12-3 or TRBV12-4 and TRBJ2-3, with 11 positions matching TRBD2. This CDR3 contains 14 residues. V shed 6 bases, J shed 7 bases, and the junction held 6 bases outside the gene matches.

This clonotype was observed a few times. V is TRBV12-3 or TRBV12-4 and J is TRBJ2-7; the D gene is possibly TRBD1 (6 bases). The V gene lost 5 bases and the J gene lost 4 bases, with 15 bases spanning the gap. CDR3 size: 14 residues. Written as DNA, the CDR3 is TGTGCCAGCAGTACCTACAGGGAAGGGTACGAGCAGTACTTC. Translating gives CASSTYREGYEQYF.

In its sample, this clonotype was seen a few times. The V call is TRBV12-3 or TRBV12-4, the J call TRBJ2-2; 9 bases match TRBD2. J gave up 3 bases and V 7 bases, and 6 bases lay outside the gene matches. The length of the CDR3 is 15 residues. CDR3 loop: CASTQRGVYTGELFF. The CDR3 coding sequence is TGTGCCAGCACCCAGCGGGGGGTCTACACCGGGGAGCTGTTTTTT.

This clonotype has only a few counts. This chain uses TRBV20-1 with TRBJ1-1; 7 bases map to TRBD1. Germline V gives CDR1 DFQATT, CDR2 SNEGSKA (reference sequence). There are 14 residues in the CDR3. With V trimmed by 5 bases and J by 1 base, 7 bases remained unmatched. Here the CDR3 DNA reads TGCAGTGCTTATAAACAGGGGAGGAACACTGAAGCTTTCTTT. Translating it yields CSAYKQGRNTEAFF.

The sample holds a few counts of this clonotype. The chain carries TRBV6-1 and TRBJ1-3, with D uncertain. V lost 11 bases to trimming and J lost 2 bases, with 13 bases between them. Germline assignment: CDR1 MNHNS and CDR2 SASEGT. This CDR3 contains 13 residues. The CDR3 region is CAGSSLAGNTIYF. CDR3 DNA sequence: TGTGCCGGATCATCCCTGGCTGGAAACACCATATATTTT.

This clonotype was found many times. The chain combines TRBV10-2 with TRBJ2-3, with 9 bases identical to TRBD2. Germline V CDR1 and CDR2: WSHSY, SAAADI. V dropped 5 bases and J dropped 3; count of bases not matched to a gene: 3. The CDR3 is 14 amino acids. CDR3 protein: CASSISGRTDTQYF. CDR3 bases: TGCGCCAGCAGTATTAGCGGGAGAACAGATACGCAGTATTTT.

This clonotype was detected a few times. The V gene is TRBV6-1, the J gene TRBJ1-3; a weak D match, TRBD1 (6 bases). The CDR3 has 15 residues. The V gene lost 6 bases and the J gene lost 0 bases, with 12 bases spanning the gap. Germline CDR1 MNHNS, CDR2 SASEGT. The CDR3 region is CASSSDRISGNTIYF. Written as DNA, the CDR3 is TGTGCCAGCAGCTCCGACAGGATCTCTGGAAACACCATATATTTT.

This clonotype was seen a single time. The V call is TRBV21-1, the J call TRBJ2-5; TRBD2, the D gene given by the table, was not confirmed from the DNA. TRBV21-1 counts as a pseudogene. This CDR3 is 14 amino acids long. The CDR3 sequence is CASSKEFPPETQYF. The CDR3 coding sequence is TGTGCCAGCAGCAAAGAATTCCCGCCAGAGACCCAGTACTTC.

This chain connects TRBV12-3 or TRBV12-4 to TRBJ1-2; TRBD1 matches at 7 bases. This CDR3 spans 13 amino acids. V lost 3 bases and J lost 7; bases outside the gene matches: 5. The CDR3 nucleotides are TGTGCCAGCAGTTTGGTCAGACAGGGTGGCTACACCTTC. Translation gives CASSLVRQGGYTF.

The V gene is TRBV7-7, the J gene TRBJ2-1; D may correspond to TRBD1 or TRBD2 (5 bases each). CDR1 is SSHAT and CDR2 is FNYEAQ in the germline V gene (reference sequence). The CDR3 loop spans 15 amino acids. Trimming pared 6 bases from V and 10 bases from J, leaving 22 bases between. Written as DNA, the CDR3 is TGTGCCAGCAGTGCCCCGGGATCCCGTGGGGGAGAGCAGTTCTTC. Translating gives CASSAPGSRGGEQFF. The entire variable domain, with the rest obtained from reference TRBV7-7 and TRBJ2-1, is as follows: GAGVSQSPRYKVTKRGQDVTLRCDPISSHATLYWYQQALGQGPEFLTYFNYEAQPDKSGLPSDRFSAERPEGSISTLTIQRTEQRDSAMYRCASSAPGSRGGEQFFGPGTRLTVL.

Of note for this clonotype: In this CDR3 the conserved last residue, phenylalanine or tryptophan, is missing, so a read error is likely. This chain uses TRBV20-1 with TRBJ2-3, with D perhaps TRBD1 or TRBD2 (5 bases each). The CDR3 consists of 13 residues. V was shortened by 2 bases and J by 0 bases, with 6 bases between the two germline ends. CDR1 is DFQATT and CDR2 is SNEGSKA in the germline V gene (reference sequence). The CDR3 reads CSARWDSTDTQYY. The CDR3 DNA reads as TGCAGTGCTAGATGGGACAGCACAGATACGCAGTATTAT.

This chain links TRBV27 with TRBJ2-1; D gene unclear. CDR1 and CDR2 (germline): MNHEY, SMNVEV (reference sequence). The V and J ends lost 6 bases and 2 bases respectively, with 14 bases between them. The CDR3 loop spans 15 amino acids. CDR3 DNA: TGTGCCAGCAGCTTTGAGCCGTCCCCCTACAATGAGCAGTTCTTC. Amino acid sequence: CASSFEPSPYNEQFF.

This clonotype was picked up many times. The V and J genes are TRBV5-1 and TRBJ1-3; D ambiguous. Trimming removed 0 bases from V and 4 bases from J, with 8 bases in between. Germline V gives CDR1 SGHRS, CDR2 YFSETQ. The CDR3 extends over 14 amino acids. The CDR3 region is CASSLGRGGNTIYF. For the CDR3, the DNA is TGCGCCAGCAGCTTGGGACGCGGCGGAAACACCATATATTTT.

This clonotype was found a few times. The chain recombines TRBV12-3 or TRBV12-4 with TRBJ2-5; 9 nucleotides agree with TRBD1. The CDR3 contains 14 residues. After removal of 4 bases from V and 4 bases from J, the junction contained 4 bases not matched to a gene. The CDR3: CASSSTGGAETQYF. The CDR3 DNA reads as TGTGCCAGCAGTTCCACAGGGGGCGCAGAGACCCAGTACTTC.

This clonotype was counted only a few times. The rearrangement links TRBV4-1 to TRBJ2-7; TRBD2 matches 8 bases. The CDR3 sequence is 15 residues long. V was pared by 1 base and J by 3 bases, with 5 bases of the junction left unmatched. Per germline, CDR1 MGHRA and CDR2 YSYEKL. This CDR3 is CASSQAAGADYEQYF. The CDR3 DNA reads TGCGCCAGCAGCCAAGCAGCGGGGGCTGACTACGAGCAGTACTTC.

The V call is TRBV29-1, the J call TRBJ2-1, with D tentatively TRBD2 (5 bases). The length of the CDR3 is 11 residues. The V gene lost 5 bases and the J gene lost 5 bases, with 7 bases spanning the gap. Germline V lookup: CDR1 SQVTM, CDR2 ANQGSEA. Written as DNA, the CDR3 is TGCAGCGTTTCTAGCCACAATGAGCAGTTCTTC. It yields the protein CSVSSHNEQFF.

There are many counts of this clonotype. The genes are TRBV12-3 or TRBV12-4 and TRBJ2-2; D unresolved. The V and J ends lost 8 bases and 6 bases respectively, with 10 bases between them. The CDR3 is 12 amino acids. The CDR3 loop is CASHRRAGELFF. The CDR3 nucleotides are TGTGCCAGCCACCGACGGGCCGGGGAGCTGTTTTTT.

This clonotype was seen a few times. The chain combines TRBV4-3 with TRBJ2-7; TRBD2 agrees at 7 bases. Per germline, CDR1 LGHNA and CDR2 YSLEER. With V trimmed by 0 bases and J by 7 bases, 12 bases remained unmatched. This CDR3 region has 16 residues. The CDR3 loop is CASSQDGGSRVREQYF. The DNA for the CDR3 is TGCGCCAGCAGCCAAGATGGCGGGAGTCGGGTGCGGGAGCAGTACTTC.

This clonotype was seen more than once but under ten times. The gene calls are TRBV3-1 and TRBJ2-7; tentative D call: TRBD1 (5 bases). Germline V gene sequence: CDR1 LGHDT, CDR2 YNNKEL (reference sequence). The CDR3 consists of 15 residues. V lost 1 base and J 6 bases, leaving 16 bases between the germline ends. The CDR3: CASSQVGRSQGEQYF. CDR3 sequence (DNA): TGTGCCAGCAGCCAAGTCGGGCGGAGCCAGGGCGAGCAGTACTTC.

There are a few counts of this clonotype. The chain links TRBV10-3 to TRBJ2-3; D not resolved. V dropped 11 bases and J dropped 6 bases, with 9 bases sitting between them. CDR1 and CDR2 from the germline V gene are ENHRY and SYGVKD. CDR3 length equals 10 residues. CDR3 residues: CAVKGDTQYF. DNA of the CDR3: TGTGCCGTCAAAGGGGATACGCAGTATTTT.

This clonotype was seen ten or more times. The rearrangement joins TRBV20-1 to TRBJ2-5; 10 bases map to TRBD2. Germline CDR1 and CDR2: DFQATT and SNEGSKA (reference sequence). The V segment lost 0 bases and the J segment 2 bases; nucleotides outside the gene matches: 3. The CDR3 consists of 15 residues. The chain's CDR3 is CSAREMTSGQETQYF. Here the CDR3 DNA reads TGCAGTGCTAGAGAAATGACTAGCGGGCAAGAGACCCAGTACTTC.

In this sample, this clonotype turned up a few times. The CDR3 nucleotides read TGCGCCAGCAGCTTCCAGGCTAGCGGAGTGAATGAGCAGTTCTTC. This sequence encodes CASSFQASGVNEQFF. This rearrangement joins TRBV5-1 to TRBJ2-1; the match to TRBD2 covers 7 bases. J gave up 7 bases and V 2 bases, and 9 bases lay outside the gene matches. Germline values: CDR1 SGHRS, CDR2 YFSETQ. The CDR3 is 15 residues long.

CDR3: CSARDNYGVEQFF. The CDR3, as DNA: TGCAGTGCTAGAGATAACTATGGGGTTGAGCAGTTCTTC. The rearrangement links TRBV20-1 to TRBJ2-1; D is undetermined. Germline CDR1 is DFQATT and CDR2 is SNEGSKA (reference sequence). CDR3 length: 13 residues. Deletions cut 0 bases from V and 9 bases from J, with 12 bases between.

The table lists this clonotype with many counts. V and J are TRBV5-1 and TRBJ1-1; a weak D match, TRBD1 (5 bases). The CDR3 is 14 residues long. Germline lookup yields CDR1 SGHRS and CDR2 YFSETQ. The V gene lost 4 bases and the J gene lost 3 bases, with 13 bases spanning the gap. The CDR3 bases are TGCGCCAGCAGCCCGACTCAGGGTGACACTGAAGCTTTCTTT. As protein: CASSPTQGDTEAFF.

In DNA form, the CDR3 reads TGCAGTGCTCTGGGTCGGGACACTGAAGCTTTCTTT. Translation: CSALGRDTEAFF. This chain uses TRBV20-1 with TRBJ1-1; D is undetermined. The CDR3 contains 12 residues. V was pared by 5 bases and J by 3 bases, with 10 bases between. CDR1 and CDR2 (germline): DFQATT, SNEGSKA (reference sequence).